This T cell receptor (beta chain) is from a study of CD8 T cells in ankylosing spondylitis. Trimming shortened V by 5 bases and J by 5 bases, and 12 bases separated the two germline ends. The CDR3 totals 14 residues. Points from the study as a whole: It was reported that disease-linked clones were significantly enriched in matched ankylosing spondylitis synovial fluid.

With molecular barcodes, quantitative 5'-RACE was used to make the TCR beta libraries. TCRdb reanalysed the 5' RACE reads using MiXCR and keeps one entry per CDR3 protein. The sample lists 50,000 to 75,000 distinct CDR3 sequences; 6.2% were seen once. This clonotype was detected ten times or more. Its antigen is still unknown. V and J are TRBV12-3 or TRBV12-4 and TRBJ2-2, with a weak D call TRBD2 (5 bases). Sequenced sample: synovial fluid, either unsorted or a sorted T cell fraction (not recorded which). The sequence came from a male donor with ankylosing spondylitis. The CDR3 loop is CASSTRGSTGELFF. The CDR3, as DNA: TGTGCCAGCAGTACCAGAGGGAGTACCGGGGAGCTGTTTTTT.